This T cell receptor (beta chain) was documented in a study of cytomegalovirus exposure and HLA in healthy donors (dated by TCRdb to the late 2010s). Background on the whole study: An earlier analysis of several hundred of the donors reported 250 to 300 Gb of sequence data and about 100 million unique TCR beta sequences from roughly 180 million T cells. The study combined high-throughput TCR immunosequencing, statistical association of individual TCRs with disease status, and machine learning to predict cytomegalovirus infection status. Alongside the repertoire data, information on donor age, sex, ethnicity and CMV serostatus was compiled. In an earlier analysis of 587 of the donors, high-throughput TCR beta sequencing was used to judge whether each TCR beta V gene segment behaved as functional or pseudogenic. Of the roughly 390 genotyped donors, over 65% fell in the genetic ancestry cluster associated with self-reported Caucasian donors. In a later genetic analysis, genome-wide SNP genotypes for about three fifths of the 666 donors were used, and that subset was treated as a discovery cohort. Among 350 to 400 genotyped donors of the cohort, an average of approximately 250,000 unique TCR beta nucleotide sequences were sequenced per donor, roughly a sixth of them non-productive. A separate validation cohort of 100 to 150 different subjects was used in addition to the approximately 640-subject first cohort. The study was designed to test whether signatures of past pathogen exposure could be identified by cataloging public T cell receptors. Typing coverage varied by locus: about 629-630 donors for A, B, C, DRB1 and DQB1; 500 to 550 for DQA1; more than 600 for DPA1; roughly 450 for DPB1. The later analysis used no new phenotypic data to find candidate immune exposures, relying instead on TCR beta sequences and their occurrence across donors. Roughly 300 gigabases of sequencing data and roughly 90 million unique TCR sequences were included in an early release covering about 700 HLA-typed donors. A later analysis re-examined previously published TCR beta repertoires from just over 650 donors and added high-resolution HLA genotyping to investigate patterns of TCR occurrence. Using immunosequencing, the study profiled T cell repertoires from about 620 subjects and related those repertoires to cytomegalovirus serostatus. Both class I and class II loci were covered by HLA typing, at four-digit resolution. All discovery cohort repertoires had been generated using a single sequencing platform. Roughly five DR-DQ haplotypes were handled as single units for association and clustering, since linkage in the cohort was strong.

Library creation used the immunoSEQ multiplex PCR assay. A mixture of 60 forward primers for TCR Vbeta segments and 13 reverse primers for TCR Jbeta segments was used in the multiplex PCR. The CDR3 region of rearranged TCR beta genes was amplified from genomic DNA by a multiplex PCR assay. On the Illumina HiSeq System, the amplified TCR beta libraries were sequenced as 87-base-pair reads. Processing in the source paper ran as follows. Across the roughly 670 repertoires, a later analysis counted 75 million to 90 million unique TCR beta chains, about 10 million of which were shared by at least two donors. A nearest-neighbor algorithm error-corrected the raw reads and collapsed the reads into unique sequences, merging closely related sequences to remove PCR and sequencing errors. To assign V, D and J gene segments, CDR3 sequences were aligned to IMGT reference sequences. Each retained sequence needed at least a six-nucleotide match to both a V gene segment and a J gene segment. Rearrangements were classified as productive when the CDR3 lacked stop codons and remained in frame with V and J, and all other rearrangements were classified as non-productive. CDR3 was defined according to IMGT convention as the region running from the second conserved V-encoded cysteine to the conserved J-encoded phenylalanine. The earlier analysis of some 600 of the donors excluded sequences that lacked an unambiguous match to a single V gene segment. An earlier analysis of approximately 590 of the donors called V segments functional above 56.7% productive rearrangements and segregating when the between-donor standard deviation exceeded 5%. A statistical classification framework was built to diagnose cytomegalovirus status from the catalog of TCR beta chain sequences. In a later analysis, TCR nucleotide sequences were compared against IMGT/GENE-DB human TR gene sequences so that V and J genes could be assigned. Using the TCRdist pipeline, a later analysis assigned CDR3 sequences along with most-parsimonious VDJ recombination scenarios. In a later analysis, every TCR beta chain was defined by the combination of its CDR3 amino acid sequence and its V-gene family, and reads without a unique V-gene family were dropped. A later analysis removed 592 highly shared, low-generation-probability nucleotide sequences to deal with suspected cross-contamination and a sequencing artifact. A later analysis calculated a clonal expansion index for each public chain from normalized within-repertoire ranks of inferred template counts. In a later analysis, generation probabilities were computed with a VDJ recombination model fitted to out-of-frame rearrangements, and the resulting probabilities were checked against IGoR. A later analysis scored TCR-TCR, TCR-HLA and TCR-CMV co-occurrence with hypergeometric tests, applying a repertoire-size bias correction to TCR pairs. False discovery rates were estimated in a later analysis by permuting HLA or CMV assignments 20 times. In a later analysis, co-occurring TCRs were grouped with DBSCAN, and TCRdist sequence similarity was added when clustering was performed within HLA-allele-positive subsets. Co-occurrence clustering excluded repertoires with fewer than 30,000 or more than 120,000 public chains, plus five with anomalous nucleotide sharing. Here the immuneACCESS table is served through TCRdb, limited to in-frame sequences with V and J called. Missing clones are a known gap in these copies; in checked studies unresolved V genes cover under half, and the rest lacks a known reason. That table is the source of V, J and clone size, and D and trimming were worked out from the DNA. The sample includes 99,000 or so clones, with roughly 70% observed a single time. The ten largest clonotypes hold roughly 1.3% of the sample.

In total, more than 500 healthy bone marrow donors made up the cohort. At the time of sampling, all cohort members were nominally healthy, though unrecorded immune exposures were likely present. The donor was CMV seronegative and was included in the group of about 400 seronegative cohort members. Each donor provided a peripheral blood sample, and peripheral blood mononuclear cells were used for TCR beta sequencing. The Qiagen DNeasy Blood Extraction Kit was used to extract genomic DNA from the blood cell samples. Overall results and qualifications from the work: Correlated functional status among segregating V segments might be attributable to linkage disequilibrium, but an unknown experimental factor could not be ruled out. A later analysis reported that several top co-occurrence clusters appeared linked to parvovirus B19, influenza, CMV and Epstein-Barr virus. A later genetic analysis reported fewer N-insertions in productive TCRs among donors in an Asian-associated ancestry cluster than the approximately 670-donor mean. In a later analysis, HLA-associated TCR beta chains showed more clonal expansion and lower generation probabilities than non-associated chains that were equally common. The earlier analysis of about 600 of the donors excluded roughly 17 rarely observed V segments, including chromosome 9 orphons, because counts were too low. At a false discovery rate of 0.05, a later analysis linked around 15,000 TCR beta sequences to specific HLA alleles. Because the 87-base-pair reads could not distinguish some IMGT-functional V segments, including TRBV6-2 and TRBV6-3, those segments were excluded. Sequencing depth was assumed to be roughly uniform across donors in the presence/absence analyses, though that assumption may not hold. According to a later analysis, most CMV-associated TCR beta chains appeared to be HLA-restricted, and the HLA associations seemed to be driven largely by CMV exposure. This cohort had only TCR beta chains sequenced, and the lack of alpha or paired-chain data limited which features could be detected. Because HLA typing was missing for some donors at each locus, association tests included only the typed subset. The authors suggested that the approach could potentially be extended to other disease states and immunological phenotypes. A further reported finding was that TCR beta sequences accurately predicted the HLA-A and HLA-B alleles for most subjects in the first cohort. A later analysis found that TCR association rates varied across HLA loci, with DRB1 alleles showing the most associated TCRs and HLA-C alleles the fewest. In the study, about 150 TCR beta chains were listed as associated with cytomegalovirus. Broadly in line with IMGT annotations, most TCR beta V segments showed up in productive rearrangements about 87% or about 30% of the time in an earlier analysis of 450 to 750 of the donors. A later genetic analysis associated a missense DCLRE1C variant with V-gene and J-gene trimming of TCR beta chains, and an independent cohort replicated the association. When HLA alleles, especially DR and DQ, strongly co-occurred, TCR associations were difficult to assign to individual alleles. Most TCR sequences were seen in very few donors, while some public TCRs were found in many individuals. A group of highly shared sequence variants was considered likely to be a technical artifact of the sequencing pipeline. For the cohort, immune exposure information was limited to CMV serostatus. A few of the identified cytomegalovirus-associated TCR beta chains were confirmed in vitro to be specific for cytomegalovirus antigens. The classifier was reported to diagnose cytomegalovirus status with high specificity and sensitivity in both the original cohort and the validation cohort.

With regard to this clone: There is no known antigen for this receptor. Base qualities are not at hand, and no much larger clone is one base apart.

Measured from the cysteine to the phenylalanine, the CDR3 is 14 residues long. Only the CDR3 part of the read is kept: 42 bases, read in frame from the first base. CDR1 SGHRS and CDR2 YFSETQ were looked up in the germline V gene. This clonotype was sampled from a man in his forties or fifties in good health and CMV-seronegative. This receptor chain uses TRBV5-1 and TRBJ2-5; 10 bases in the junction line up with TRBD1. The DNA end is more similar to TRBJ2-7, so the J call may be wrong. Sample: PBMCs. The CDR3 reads CASSYGTGAYEQYF. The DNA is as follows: TGCGCCAGCAGCTACGGGACAGGGGCCTACGAGCAGTACTTC.